These 12 T cell receptor beta chains share one sample of origin, sequenced in a study of cytomegalovirus exposure and HLA in healthy donors. The PCR made use of 60 Vbeta and 13 Jbeta primers. Assay: immunoSEQ multiplex PCR; the TCRdb copy retains only in-frame clones and omits some. Its clone listing holds about 33,000 clones. The sample taken for sequencing was PBMCs. The receptors originated from a man aged 35-49 years in good health and CMV-seronegative.

V is TRBV18 and J is TRBJ2-7, with 7 nucleotides matching TRBD2. Germline values: CDR1 KGHSH, CDR2 LQKENI. Germline trimming cut 1 base from V and 7 bases from J; bases unmatched to any gene: 13. The CDR3 totals 16 residues. The DNA for the CDR3 is TGTGCCAGCTCACCACAGCGGGGCACCGGCCGCCGAGAGCAGTACTTC. Translation: CASSPQRGTGRREQYF.

The chain has TRBV19 and TRBJ2-2, with 8 bases lining up with TRBD2. The V and J ends lost 5 bases and 6 bases, in that order; junction bases with no gene match: 11. This CDR3 has 16 residues. Germline V gene lookup returns CDR1 LNHDA and CDR2 SQIVND (reference sequence). This CDR3 is CASSPPPAGAAGELFF. CDR3 nucleotides: TGTGCCAGTAGTCCGCCCCCAGCGGGAGCTGCCGGGGAGCTGTTTTTT.

The chain carries TRBV4-3 and TRBJ2-1, with D uncertain. V dropped 0 bases and J dropped 0 bases, with 12 bases sitting between them. Germline V gives CDR1 LGHNA, CDR2 YSLEER. The CDR3 loop spans 17 amino acids. CDR3: CASSQEPGPSSYNEQFF. The CDR3 DNA reads TGCGCCAGCAGCCAAGAACCAGGCCCGAGCTCCTACAATGAGCAGTTCTTC.

The chain uses TRBV5-4 and TRBJ2-7, with 7 bases matching TRBD2. The CDR3 loop spans 14 amino acids. The V gene end was trimmed by 4 bases and the J gene end by 5 bases; junction bases not matched to a gene: 9. In germline, CDR1 is SGHNT, CDR2 YYREEE (reference sequence). The CDR3 DNA follows: TGTGCCAGCAGCCGTACAGGCGGGACTAACGAGCAGTACTTC. Translated, it gives CASSRTGGTNEQYF.

The chain is built from TRBV4-3 and TRBJ2-2; 9 bases map to TRBD2. CDR1 and CDR2 from the germline V gene are LGHNA and YSLEER. The CDR3 covers 18 residues. The V and J ends lost 0 bases and 7 bases, in that order; junction bases with no gene match: 12. For the CDR3, the DNA is TGCGCCAGCAGCCAAGACGGGGGGTCTAGCGGGATCGGCGGGGAGCTGTTTTTT. Amino acids: CASSQDGGSSGIGGELFF.

J is TRBJ2-1 and V is TRBV5-1, with TRBD1 matching over 7 bases. Germline values: CDR1 SGHRS, CDR2 YFSETQ. CDR3 length: 15 amino acids. J was trimmed by 3 bases and V by 4 bases; bases with no gene match: 7. DNA of the CDR3: TGCGCCAGCAGCGCCGGGACAGACAGCTACAATGAGCAGTTCTTC. This sequence encodes CASSAGTDSYNEQFF.

V usage is TRBV25-1 and J usage is TRBJ1-3, with 7 bases identical to TRBD1. Germline V lookup: CDR1 MGHDK, CDR2 SYGVNS. CDR3 size: 13 residues. V gave up 9 bases and J gave up 1 base; unmatched junction bases: 3. CDR3 nucleotide sequence: TGTGCCAGAGGGACAGCTTCTGGAAACACCATATATTTT. Protein: CARGTASGNTIYF.

The chain employs TRBV5-6 and TRBJ1-2, with TRBD1 identical over 8 bases. Unmatched junction bases numbered 7, after V lost 2 bases and J lost 4 bases. The CDR3 totals 15 residues. Germline V CDR1 and CDR2: SGHDT, YYEEEE. CDR3 nucleotides: TGTGCCAGCAGCTTACTGACAGGGGATACCTATGGCTACACCTTC. Translated: CASSLLTGDTYGYTF. The whole variable domain, remainder taken from reference TRBV5-6 and TRBJ1-2, is DAGVTQSPTHLIKTRGQQVTLRCSPKSGHDTVSWYQQALGQGPQFIFQYYEEEERQRGNFPDRFSGHQFPNYSSELNVNALLLGDSALYLCASSLLTGDTYGYTFGSGTRLTVV.

The chain uses TRBV25-1 and TRBJ2-5, with 7 bases aligning to TRBD1. CDR1 and CDR2 from the germline V gene are MGHDK and SYGVNS. V lost 2 bases to trimming and J lost 5 bases; unmatched junction nucleotides: 14. The CDR3 consists of 17 residues. The CDR3 DNA is TGTGCCAGCAGTGAAATGGGGTACAGGGGTCGACACGAGACCCAGTACTTC. Translation gives CASSEMGYRGRHETQYF.

The V call is TRBV6-6, the J call TRBJ1-5; D ambiguous. CDR1 is MNHNY and CDR2 is SVGAGI in the germline V gene (reference sequence). Trimming removed 0 bases from V and 0 bases from J, with 6 bases in between. The CDR3 loop spans 15 amino acids. The CDR3, as DNA: TGTGCCAGCAGTTACTCGCAGTCTAGCAATCAGCCCCAGCATTTT. The encoded protein is CASSYSQSSNQPQHF.

V gene TRBV5-1 combines with J gene TRBJ2-7; D might be TRBD2 (5 bases). V was trimmed by 0 bases and J by 4 bases, leaving 11 bases between them. Germline assignment: CDR1 SGHRS and CDR2 YFSETQ. This CDR3 is 14 amino acids long. The chain's CDR3 is CASSLVRPGYEQYF. DNA for the CDR3: TGCGCCAGCAGCTTGGTCCGACCGGGGTACGAGCAGTACTTC.

This rearrangement joins TRBV27 to TRBJ1-1, with TRBD1 matching 8 bases. Germline CDR1 and CDR2: MNHEY and SMNVEV (reference sequence). V lost 5 bases, J lost 4 bases, and 9 bases stayed unmatched. The CDR3 is made up of 15 amino acids. CDR3 amino acids: CASSPRRQGSTEAFF. CDR3 bases: TGTGCCAGCAGTCCGCGGCGACAGGGGAGCACTGAAGCTTTCTTT.